This TCR beta chain was recovered during a study of post-analysis software for immune sequencing data. The wider study: Disease courses included relapsing-remitting, secondary progressive and progressive-relapsing multiple sclerosis.

This clonotype was counted only a few times. The antigen is undetermined. Study findings and constraints: Patients with multiple sclerosis recorded significantly lower normalized Chao1 diversity than controls, the study found. Strong co-clustering by F measure was evident for samples that had been prepared in the same batch.

Researchers reported that TCR beta cDNA libraries carried unique molecular identifiers. Input populations of roughly 0.95 to 10 million T cells gave rise to hundreds of thousands of cDNA molecules. From the PCR reads, TCRdb called clonotypes with MiXCR, one entry per CDR3 protein. The sample consists of hundreds of thousands of distinct CDR3 sequences, just under 30% of them appearing once. Material for sequencing was blood. The receptor comes from a girl between 10 and 17 years old with multiple sclerosis.

The CDR3 nucleotides are TGTGCCAGCAGCTTGGGACAGGGGAGACTCTACGAGCAGTACTTC. Its protein product is CASSLGQGRLYEQYF. The rearrangement uses TRBV7-2 and TRBJ2-7, with 10 bases aligning to TRBD1. Per the germline V gene, CDR1 is SGHTA and CDR2 is FQGNSA. The CDR3 has 15 residues. Unmatched junction bases numbered 5, after V lost 3 bases and J lost 3 bases.